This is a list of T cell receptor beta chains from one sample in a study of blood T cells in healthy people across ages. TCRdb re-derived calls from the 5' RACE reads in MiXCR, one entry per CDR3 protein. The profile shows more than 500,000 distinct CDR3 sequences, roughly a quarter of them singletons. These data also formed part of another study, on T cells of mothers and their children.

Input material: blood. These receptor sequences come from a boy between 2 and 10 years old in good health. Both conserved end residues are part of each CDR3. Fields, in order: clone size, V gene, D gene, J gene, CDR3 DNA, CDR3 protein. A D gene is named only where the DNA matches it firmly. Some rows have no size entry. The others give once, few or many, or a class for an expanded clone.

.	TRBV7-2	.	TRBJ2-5	TGTGCCAGCAGCTTATCCGACGGAGGAGAGCAGTACTTC	CASSLSDGGEQYF
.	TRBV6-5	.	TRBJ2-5	TGTGCCAGCAGTTACGCATCCGGGACAACAGGAAGTGAGCAGTACTTC	CASSYASGTTGSEQYF
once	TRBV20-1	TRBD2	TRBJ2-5	TGCAGTGCTGTGACAGCTAGCGGGAGTGAAGAGACCCAGTACTTC	CSAVTASGSEETQYF
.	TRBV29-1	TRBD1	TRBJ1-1	TGCAGCGCCCCCGGAGGGGGCAACACTGAAGCTTTCTTT	CSAPGGGNTEAFF
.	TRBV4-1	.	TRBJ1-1	TGCGCCAGCAGCCAAGAAGCGGCAGGTCCTGAGGCTTTCTTT	CASSQEAAGPEAFF
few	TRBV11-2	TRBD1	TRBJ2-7	TGTGCCAGCAGCGCAGGACAGGGGGCCTTTTACGAGCAGTACTTC	CASSAGQGAFYEQYF
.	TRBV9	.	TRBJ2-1	TGTGCCAGCAGCGTAGATGGGGGAACCTACAATGAGCAGTTCTTC	CASSVDGGTYNEQFF
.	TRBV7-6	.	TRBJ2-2	TGTGCCAGCAGCAAACAGGGAGGGGGCCGGGAGCTGTTTTTT	CASSKQGGGRELFF
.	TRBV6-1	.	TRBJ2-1	TGTGCCAGCAGTGAAGTCGCGGCCACTGAGCAGTTCTTC	CASSEVAATEQFF
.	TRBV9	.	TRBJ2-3	TGTGCCAGCGGGAACCGCACAGATACGCAGTATTTT	CASGNRTDTQYF
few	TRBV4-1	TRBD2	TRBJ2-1	TGCGCCAGCAGCCATCCCCCTCCCCTAGCGGGAGGGCCCGGGGCCTACAATGAGCAGTTCTTC	CASSHPPPLAGGPGAYNEQFF
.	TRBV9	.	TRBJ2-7	TGTGCCAGCAGCGTAGTTTCTAGCCCTACCTCCGAGCAGTACTTC	CASSVVSSPTSEQYF
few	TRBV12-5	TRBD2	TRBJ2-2	TGTGCTAGTGGTTTGACAAGGATGGGAGGGACCGGGGAGCTGTTTTTT	CASGLTRMGGTGELFF
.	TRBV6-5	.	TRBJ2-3	TGTGCCAGCAGTTCTTTCCAGGGGTCGAGCACAGATACGCAGTATTTT	CASSSFQGSSTDTQYF
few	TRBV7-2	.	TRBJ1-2	TGTGCCAGCAGCTTAGGGCCAGGGGATTTACCCTATGGCTACACCTTC	CASSLGPGDLPYGYTF
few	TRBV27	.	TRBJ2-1	TGTGCCAGCAGTCCAATGGGGAATGAGCAGTTCTTC	CASSPMGNEQFF
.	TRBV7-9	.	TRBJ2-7	TGTGCCAGCAGCCCCCCAAACATAGCCTACGAGCAGTACTTC	CASSPPNIAYEQYF
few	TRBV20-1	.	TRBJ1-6	TGCAGTGCTAGGGGGTGGTTAGGGAATTCACCCCTCCACTTT	CSARGWLGNSPLHF
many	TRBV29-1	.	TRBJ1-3	TGCAGCGTTGAAGATCATCGGGGGATTGGAACCATATATTTT	CSVEDHRGIGTIYF
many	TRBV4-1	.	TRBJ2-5	TGCGCCAGCAGCCAAGACGGGTTGGGAGGGACCCAGTACTTC	CASSQDGLGGTQYF
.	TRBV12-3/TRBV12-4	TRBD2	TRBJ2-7	TGTGCCAGCACCCCACATCCGGCTAGCGGGACCTACGAGCAGTACTTC	CASTPHPASGTYEQYF
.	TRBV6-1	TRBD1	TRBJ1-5	TGTGCCAGCAGTGTGTGGGGACAGGGAGTGGATCAGCCCCAGCATTTT	CASSVWGQGVDQPQHF
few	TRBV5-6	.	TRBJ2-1	TGTGCCAGCAGCTTGGTACGTTCTGAGCAGTTCTTC	CASSLVRSEQFF
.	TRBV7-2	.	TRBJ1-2	TGTGCCAGCAGCTTAATGGGGGGAGGGTCCTATGGCTACACCTTC	CASSLMGGGSYGYTF
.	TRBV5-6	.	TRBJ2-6	TGTGCCAGCAGCTTGGGGGCGCGAGGGGCCAACGTCCTGACTTTC	CASSLGARGANVLTF
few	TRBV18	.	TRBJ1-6	TGTGCCAGCTCACTCGAACATACTAATAATTCACCCCTCCACTTT	CASSLEHTNNSPLHF